These 7 T cell receptor beta chains were all obtained from the same sample, sequenced in a study of immune cell composition in non-small cell lung cancer. Normal lung was taken at the farthest possible site, at least 3 cm from tumour. The data were produced by immunoSEQ multiplex PCR, yet TCRdb's version contains in-frame clones alone and is incomplete. This table holds around 1,900 clones, over 65% found once. Sequenced input: non-adjacent lung tissue. These receptors were collected from a human donor with non-small cell lung cancer.

The chain recombines TRBV27 with TRBJ1-5; D perhaps matches TRBD1 (6 bases). The CDR3 runs to 16 residues. V lost 5 bases and J lost 3, with 17 bases in between. Germline loops: CDR1 MNHEY, CDR2 SMNVEV (reference sequence). The CDR3 reads CASSRNQDSDNQPQHF. Written as DNA, the CDR3 is TGTGCCAGCAGTCGCAACCAGGACAGCGACAATCAGCCCCAGCATTTT.

The chain is built from TRBV29-1 and TRBJ2-2, with D tentatively TRBD2 (6 bases). Trimming shortened V by 4 bases and J by 4 bases, and 10 bases separated the two germline ends. Germline V gene sequence: CDR1 SQVTM, CDR2 ANQGSEA. CDR3 length equals 13 residues. CDR3 in DNA: TGCAGCGTTGTAGTGGGAGGCACCGGGGAGCTGTTTTTT. Translation: CSVVVGGTGELFF.

This chain joins TRBV27 and TRBJ2-7; 7 bases agree with TRBD1. The CDR3 has 15 residues. Germline assignment: CDR1 MNHEY and CDR2 SMNVEV (reference sequence). Germline trimming cut 1 base from V and 4 bases from J; bases unmatched to any gene: 7. CDR3 sequence: CASSLLGTAGYEQYF. CDR3 sequence (DNA): TGTGCCAGCAGTTTATTGGGGACAGCAGGGTACGAGCAGTACTTC.

This clone occurred a few times. The chain employs TRBV7-9 and TRBJ2-1; 9 bases match TRBD2. The CDR3 is made up of 16 amino acids. V lost 0 bases, J lost 7 bases, and 7 bases stayed unmatched. Germline CDR1 reads SEHNR; CDR2 reads FQNEAQ (reference sequence). As DNA, the CDR3 is TGTGCCAGCAGCTTAGCTCTAGCGGGATTGAAGAATGAGCAGTTCTTC. It yields the protein CASSLALAGLKNEQFF. The variable domain in full, with the rest retrieved from reference TRBV7-9 and TRBJ2-1, is DTGVSQNPRHKITKRGQNVTFRCDPISEHNRLYWYRQTLGQGPEFLTYFQNEAQLEKSRLLSDRFSAERPKGSFSTLEIQRTEQGDSAMYLCASSLALAGLKNEQFFGPGTRLTVL.

This rearrangement joins TRBV2 to TRBJ1-1, with 8 bases identical to TRBD1. The J segment lost 10 bases and the V segment lost 0 bases, leaving 10 bases of the junction unmatched. Germline CDR1 SNHLY, CDR2 FYNNEI. The CDR3 totals 15 residues. CDR3 sequence reads: CASSEALQGTGRAFF. In DNA, the CDR3 is TGTGCCAGCAGTGAAGCGCTTCAAGGGACAGGAAGAGCTTTCTTT.

The rearrangement joins TRBV30 to TRBJ2-3; TRBD2 matches at 7 bases. This CDR3 is built from 13 residues. Trimming at V came to 3 bases and at J to 6 bases, leaving 6 bases not matched to a gene. CDR1 is GTSNPN and CDR2 is SVGIG in the germline V gene (reference sequence). In DNA, the CDR3 is TGTGCCTGGAGCAGAGCGGGACCCGATACGCAGTATTTT. Translation gives CAWSRAGPDTQYF.

This sequence joins TRBV10-3 and TRBJ2-1; 8 bases agree with TRBD2. Germline CDR1 and CDR2: ENHRY and SYGVKD. Trimming cost V 6 bases and J 1 base; bases outside gene matches: 11. CDR3 length equals 17 residues. The CDR3 nucleotides are TGTGCCATCAGCCACTTGGGGACGGGAGGGTCCTACAATGAGCAGTTCTTC. Translating gives CAISHLGTGGSYNEQFF.